This T cell receptor beta chain was captured by sequencing in a study of spatial heterogeneity in lung cancer. Study background: There were, on average, more than eight raw-read appearances for each unique TCR and UMI combination.

V lost 5 bases, J lost 2 bases, and 7 bases lay in between. Germline CDR1 LNHDA, CDR2 SQIVND (reference sequence). The CDR3 loop spans 12 amino acids. The time point: sample taken at primary tumor resection. About 73 TRACERx patients with early, untreated non-small cell lung cancer donated samples. The study sequenced unsorted whole RNA from tumor, nontumor lung or frozen PBMC. TCRdb re-analysed the 5' RACE reads in MiXCR, keeping a single row per CDR3 protein. The table shows some 22,000 distinct CDR3 sequences, with more than 5% occurring only once. This clonotype has a count of ten or more. This chain joins TRBV19 and TRBJ2-7; D uncertain. The sample consisted of PBMCs, taken at surgery. The clonotype was recovered from a male donor with early-stage non-small cell lung cancer. The CDR3 spells CASSSSAYEQYF. The CDR3 nucleotides are TGTGCCAGTAGTTCTTCTGCCTACGAGCAGTACTTC.